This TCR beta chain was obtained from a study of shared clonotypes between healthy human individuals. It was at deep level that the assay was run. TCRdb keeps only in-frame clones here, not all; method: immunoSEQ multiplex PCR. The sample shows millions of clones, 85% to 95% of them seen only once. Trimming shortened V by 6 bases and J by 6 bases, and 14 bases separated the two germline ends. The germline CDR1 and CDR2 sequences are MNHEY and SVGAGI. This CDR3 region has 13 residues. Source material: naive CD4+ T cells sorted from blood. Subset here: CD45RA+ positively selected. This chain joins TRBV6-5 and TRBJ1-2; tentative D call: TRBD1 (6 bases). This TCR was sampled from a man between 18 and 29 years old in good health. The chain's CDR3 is CASSQGHSDGYTF. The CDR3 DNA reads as TGTGCCAGCAGCCAGGGACATTCCGATGGCTACACCTTC.